This TCR beta chain was sequenced in a study of Graves' ophthalmopathy and Graves' hyperthyroidism. Whole-study results and caveats: For separating ophthalmopathy from stable hyperthyroidism, a 13-signature model gave under 90% sensitivity and around 76% specificity.

In its sample, this clonotype was seen many times. What it binds is not known. The authors amplified TCR beta CDR3 regions from RNA transcripts. An initial RT-PCR round employing HTBI primers preceded a second-round multiplex PCR. A single record per CDR3 protein comes from TCRdb applying MiXCR to the multiplex PCR reads. Counted here are 300,000 or so distinct CDR3 sequences, roughly 15% occurring once; the ten biggest clones make up over 9%. Germline values: CDR1 MDHEN, CDR2 SYDVKM. The V gene lost 6 bases and the J gene lost 7 bases, with 9 bases spanning the gap. This CDR3 has 12 amino acids. Clinical symptoms, serum thyroxine, TRAb, thyroid ultrasound and orbital computed tomography formed the basis of diagnosis.

The sequencing input was peripheral blood. The gene calls are TRBV28 and TRBJ2-2; possible D gene TRBD2, 6 bases. This receptor was identified in an adult man with Graves' ophthalmopathy. Here the CDR3 reads CASRPGGGELFF. The CDR3, as DNA: TGTGCCAGCAGACCCGGGGGCGGGGAGCTGTTTTTT.